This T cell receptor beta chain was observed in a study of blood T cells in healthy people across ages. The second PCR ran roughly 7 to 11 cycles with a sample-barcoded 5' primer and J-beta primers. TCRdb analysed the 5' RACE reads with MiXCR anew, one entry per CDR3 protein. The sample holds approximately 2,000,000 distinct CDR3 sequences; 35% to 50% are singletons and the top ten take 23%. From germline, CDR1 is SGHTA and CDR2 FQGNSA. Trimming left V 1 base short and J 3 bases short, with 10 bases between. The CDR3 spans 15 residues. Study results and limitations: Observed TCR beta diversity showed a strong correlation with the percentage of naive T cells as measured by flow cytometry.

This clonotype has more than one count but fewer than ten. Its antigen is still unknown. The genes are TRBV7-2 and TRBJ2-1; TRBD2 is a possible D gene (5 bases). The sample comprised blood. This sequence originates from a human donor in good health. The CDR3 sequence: CASSLVVGVYNEQFF. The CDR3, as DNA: TGTGCCAGCAGCTTAGTTGTCGGGGTCTACAATGAGCAGTTCTTC.